This T cell receptor (beta chain) was recovered during a study of a mutant IDH1 vaccine in newly diagnosed glioma. Study-level background: Of treated patients, around 62% were men and about 40% women, averaging roughly 37 years. Receipt of radiotherapy, temozolomide, or both preceded the study, and most received both.

Clones were read by immunoSEQ multiplex PCR, and TCRdb kept only the in-frame ones, dropping some. This sample yields under 35,000 clones, of which approximately 90% are seen a single time; around 4.9% belongs to the top ten. Time point: baseline, week 1 (first vaccination visit). Treatment noted: pre-vaccination baseline after standard-of-care therapy. Germline V gene data show CDR1 as MNHEY and CDR2 as SMNVEV (reference sequence). The CDR3 length is 16 residues. V lost 6 bases and J 2 bases, leaving 19 bases between the germline ends. Sequencing was performed on PBMCs, taken from a glioma patient treated with radiotherapy, temozolomide or both. The receptor's source is a woman in her 40s with glioma. The gene calls are TRBV27 and TRBJ1-2; D not resolved. The CDR3 DNA sequence: TGTGCCAGCAGGAGCCCCTTAGCTGGGTCGAACTATGGCTACACCTTC. Its translation: CASRSPLAGSNYGYTF.